This T cell receptor (beta chain) was retrieved from a study of shared clonotypes between healthy human individuals. Background on the study: Per donor, CD8 memory used one plate, CD8 naive used two, CD4 memory used three and CD4 naive used three. Study-wide findings and caveats: It was the non-shared clonotypes that had lower generation probabilities than clonotypes shared by all four donors.

Donation came from healthy HIV-negative adults that had no recent acute infections or vaccinations. This clone was seen a single time. Its antigen is unidentified. The same CDR3 is also encoded by other DNA sequences in this sample. In the original workflow: For the immunoSEQ data, sequences were junction-only without quality scores, so filtering differed. The repertoire was sequenced with immunoSEQ multiplex PCR; TCRdb's copy has only in-frame clones and lacks some. V and J calls and clone size follow that table, whereas D and trimming were derived from the DNA. The sample consists of approximately 2,000,000 clones, 85% to 95% of them appearing once. CDR1 and CDR2 from the germline V gene are SNHLY and FYNNEI. Trimming removed 4 bases from V and 0 bases from J, with 6 bases in between. This CDR3 spans 13 amino acids.

This chain links TRBV2 with TRBJ1-1, with D perhaps matching TRBD1 (5 bases). The sequenced sample was naive CD4+ T cells from PBMCs. Subset here: CD45RA+ positively selected. The sequence came from a man aged 18 to 30 in good health. Some clones in this sample may be carry-over from other donors' samples. CDR3 coding DNA: TGTGCCAGCAGTGGACAGCTGAACACTGAAGCTTTCTTT. Translating gives CASSGQLNTEAFF.